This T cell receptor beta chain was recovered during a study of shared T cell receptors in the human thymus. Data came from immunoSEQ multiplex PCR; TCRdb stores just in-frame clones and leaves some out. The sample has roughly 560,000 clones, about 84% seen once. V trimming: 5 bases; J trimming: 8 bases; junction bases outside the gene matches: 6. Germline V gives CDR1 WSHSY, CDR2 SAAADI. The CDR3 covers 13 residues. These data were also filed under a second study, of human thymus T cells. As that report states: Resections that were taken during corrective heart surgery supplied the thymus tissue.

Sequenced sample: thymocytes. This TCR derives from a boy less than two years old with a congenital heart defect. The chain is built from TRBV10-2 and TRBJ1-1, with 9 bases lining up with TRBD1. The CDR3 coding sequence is TGCGCCAGCAGTCACATAGGGACAGGGGAAGCTTTCTTT. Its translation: CASSHIGTGEAFF.